One sample yielded the 19 T cell receptor beta chains listed below, sequenced in a study of technical replicates of blood from a handful of donors. TCRdb keeps only in-frame clones here, not all; method: immunoSEQ multiplex PCR. Here the sample spans about 76,000 clones, 86% being singletons. Sequencing was performed on PBMCs. The receptor source for this set is a human donor in good health. Some clones in this sample may be carry-over from other donors' samples.

This sequence joins TRBV6-6 and TRBJ1-5, with 8 bases identical to TRBD1. This CDR3 is built from 15 residues. Germline V gene sequence: CDR1 MNHNY, CDR2 SVGAGI (reference sequence). Trimming at V came to 6 bases and at J to 6 bases, leaving 10 bases not matched to a gene. The CDR3 loop reads CASRPTGVGSQPQHF. CDR3 nucleotides: TGTGCCAGCAGACCGACAGGGGTCGGGAGTCAGCCCCAGCATTTT.

The chain is built from TRBV10-1 and TRBJ1-6, with a possible D match to TRBD1 (5 bases). CDR1 and CDR2 (germline): WNHNN, SYGVQD (reference sequence). V was trimmed by 5 bases and J by 5 bases, leaving 16 bases between them. The CDR3 extends over 16 amino acids. The CDR3 is CASSLVEGSNNSPLHF. The DNA for the CDR3 is TGCGCCAGCAGTCTAGTGGAGGGGTCAAATAATTCACCCCTCCACTTT.

There are a few counts of this clone. This chain links TRBV19 with TRBJ1-1; a weak D match, TRBD1 (6 bases). The CDR3 spans 14 residues. Germline V lookup: CDR1 LNHDA, CDR2 SQIVND (reference sequence). The V end was cut by 1 base, the J end by 3 bases, with 9 bases between. CDR3 in amino acids: CASSIGAGDTEAFF. In nucleotides, the CDR3 is TGTGCCAGTAGTATAGGGGCAGGGGACACTGAAGCTTTCTTT.

The V and J genes are TRBV4-3 and TRBJ2-7; tentative D call: TRBD1 (5 bases). The germline V gene encodes CDR1 LGHNA and CDR2 YSLEER. The CDR3 is 16 residues long. V gave up 0 bases and J gave up 5 bases, with 17 bases separating them. The DNA for the CDR3 is TGCGCCAGCAGCCAAGATCGAAGTGGTCAGGGCCACGAGCAGTACTTC. The encoded protein is CASSQDRSGQGHEQYF.

A single count supports this clone. The genes are TRBV6-6 and TRBJ1-5; D gene ambiguous. Trimming stripped 6 bases from V and 2 bases from J, with 8 bases between. This CDR3 is built from 13 residues. Germline CDR1 reads MNHNY; CDR2 reads SVGAGI (reference sequence). The CDR3 DNA sequence: TGTGCCAGCAGAATAGATGGCAATCAGCCCCAGCATTTT. Translation gives CASRIDGNQPQHF.

This chain links TRBV6-1 with TRBJ1-5; TRBD1 is a possible D gene (5 bases). Trimming removed 7 bases at V and 0 bases at J, with 13 bases between. This CDR3 spans 15 amino acids. Germline assignment: CDR1 MNHNS and CDR2 SASEGT. The CDR3 bases are TGTGCCAGCATCGTTGTAGGGGCTAGCAATCAGCCCCAGCATTTT. Amino acids: CASIVVGASNQPQHF.

V and J are TRBV28 and TRBJ1-1; TRBD1 matches at 8 bases. The CDR3 loop spans 14 amino acids. Germline loops: CDR1 MDHEN, CDR2 SYDVKM. V lost 6 bases and J lost 0; bases outside the gene matches: 3. CDR3 bases: TGTGCCAGCAGCGGACAGGGTTTGAACACTGAAGCTTTCTTT. Protein sequence: CASSGQGLNTEAFF.

CDR3 coding DNA: TGTGCCAGCAGTCAAACAGGGGCCGCCAATCAGCCCCAGCATTTT. Translating it yields CASSQTGAANQPQHF. The J gene is TRBJ1-5, the V gene TRBV5-6; 7 positions agree with TRBD1. The CDR3 covers 15 residues. The V segment lost 5 bases and the J segment 3 bases; nucleotides outside the gene matches: 8. Germline loops: CDR1 SGHDT, CDR2 YYEEEE.

J is TRBJ2-3 and V is TRBV5-4, with unresolved D. In germline, CDR1 is SGHNT, CDR2 YYREEE (reference sequence). V was cut by 1 base and J by 0 bases, with 12 bases left in between. This CDR3 is 16 amino acids long. The CDR3 region has the DNA TGTGCCAGCAGCTTGCGAACTGAACCTAGCACAGATACGCAGTATTTT. Translating gives CASSLRTEPSTDTQYF.

This chain uses TRBV2 with TRBJ1-5; D perhaps matches TRBD1 (5 bases). The CDR3 loop spans 13 amino acids. Trimming removed 4 bases from V and 3 bases from J, with 7 bases in between. The germline gives CDR1 SNHLY, CDR2 FYNNEI. The CDR3 protein is CASSAGYNQPQHF. CDR3 coding DNA: TGTGCCAGCAGTGCAGGGTACAATCAGCCCCAGCATTTT.

V usage is TRBV4-1 and J usage is TRBJ1-2; 10 bases map to TRBD1. CDR1 and CDR2 (germline): MGHRA, YSYEKL. J was trimmed by 7 bases and V by 5 bases; bases with no gene match: 7. This CDR3 has 14 amino acids. CDR3 residues: CASSSRTGGGGYTF. DNA for the CDR3: TGCGCCAGCAGCTCGCGGACAGGGGGAGGTGGCTACACCTTC.

The chain joins TRBV21-1 to TRBJ2-2; the table's D gene call, TRBD1, was not cross checked with the DNA. TRBV21-1 is a documented pseudogene. This CDR3 has 16 residues. In nucleotides, the CDR3 is TGTGCCAGCAGCAAGTGGGCAAGTAGGTACACCGGGGAGCTGTTTTTT. This codes for CASSKWASRYTGELFF.

The rearrangement uses TRBV4-2 and TRBJ1-1; the D gene is possibly TRBD1 (6 bases). The CDR3 runs 15 residues. Germline V CDR1 and CDR2: LGHNA, YNFKEQ. V lost 4 bases to trimming and J lost 4 bases, with 16 bases between them. CDR3 sequence (DNA): TGTGCCAGCAGCCCGCCTGGCAGGGGACCCACTGAAGCTTTCTTT. This codes for CASSPPGRGPTEAFF.

This chain joins TRBV30 and TRBJ2-1, with D unclear. Trimming left V 5 bases short and J 7 bases short, with 9 bases between. This CDR3 is 11 amino acids long. Germline V gene data show CDR1 as GTSNPN and CDR2 as SVGIG (reference sequence). The CDR3 DNA follows: TGTGCCTGGGAGAGAACTAATGAGCAGTTCTTC. Its protein is CAWERTNEQFF.

This clone was observed once. This CDR3 is CAIRPSLLLSGELFF. CDR3 coding DNA: TGTGCCATCAGACCTTCCCTCCTACTGTCCGGGGAGCTGTTTTTT. The gene calls are TRBV10-3 and TRBJ2-2; unclear D gene. The CDR3 loop spans 15 amino acids. Trimming removed 6 bases at V and 6 bases at J, with 17 bases between. Per the germline V gene, CDR1 is ENHRY and CDR2 is SYGVKD.

The rearrangement links TRBV7-2 to TRBJ2-5, with 8 bases lining up with TRBD2. After removal of 5 bases from V and 1 base from J, the junction contained 3 bases not matched to a gene. Germline CDR1 is SGHTA and CDR2 is FQGNSA. The length of the CDR3 is 14 residues. The CDR3 DNA is TGTGCCAGCAGCATTGGGACTAGCCAAGAGACCCAGTACTTC. This codes for CASSIGTSQETQYF. The whole variable domain, filled in from reference TRBV7-2 and TRBJ2-5, reads GAGVSQSPSNKVTEKGKDVELRCDPISGHTALYWYRQSLGQGLEFLIYFQGNSAPDKSGLPSDRFSAERTGGSVSTLTIQRTQQEDSAVYLCASSIGTSQETQYFGPGTRLLVL.

The chain has TRBV27 and TRBJ2-3; 8 bases agree with TRBD2. With 7 bases clipped from V and 0 bases from J, the junction kept 9 bases outside the gene matches. Germline assignment: CDR1 MNHEY and CDR2 SMNVEV (reference sequence). The CDR3 totals 16 residues. For the CDR3, the DNA is TGTGCCAGCACTAAAGTAGCTAGCGGGAGCACAGATACGCAGTATTTT. Its translation: CASTKVASGSTDTQYF.

This clone was seen only once. The chain uses TRBV13 and TRBJ2-3; 7 bases line up with TRBD2. This CDR3 has 16 amino acids. After removal of 11 bases from V and 0 bases from J, the junction contained 14 bases not matched to a gene. Germline V CDR1 and CDR2: PRHDT, FYEKMQ (reference sequence). DNA for the CDR3: TGTGCCTCCTCCTGGGGGGGAGGATCAAGCACAGATACGCAGTATTTT. It codes for CASSWGGGSSTDTQYF.

The chain is built from TRBV5-1 and TRBJ1-1; no firm D call. Between the trimmed V and J ends, which lost 2 bases and 1 base, there was a span of 9 bases. This CDR3 contains 14 residues. The germline gives CDR1 SGHRS, CDR2 YFSETQ. The CDR3 is CASSFSGGNTEAFF. In DNA form, the CDR3 reads TGCGCCAGCAGCTTTTCCGGTGGGAACACTGAAGCTTTCTTT.